This T cell receptor (beta chain) was captured by sequencing in a study of T cells after posttransplantation cyclophosphamide. TCRdb's copy holds only in-frame clones and misses some; the assay was immunoSEQ multiplex PCR. The data hold 20,000 or so clones, with about 85% observed a single time. V was clipped by 3 bases and J by 10 bases, with 15 bases between them. The CDR3 contains 13 residues. Germline assignment: CDR1 MDHEN and CDR2 SYDVKM. Treatment was busulfan-fludarabine conditioning, a marrow graft, and cyclophosphamide on days +3 and +4. Study results and caveats: TRB clonality was highly associated with recipient CMV seropositivity and reactivation. Donor CD8+ memory clones often dominated recipient blood repertoires at later times. Skin or GI-infiltrating T cells shared few TRB sequences with blood.

Concerning this clone: Its antigen is not known.

Sample: PBMCs, taken after allogeneic stem cell transplant with posttransplant cyclophosphamide. V gene TRBV28 combines with J gene TRBJ1-2; D might be TRBD1 (5 bases). The sequence was collected from a female patient in her thirties or forties who received an allogeneic stem cell transplant from a related donor, was CMV-positive, and had no GVHD. These T cells may partly come from the graft donor. The DNA for the CDR3 is TGTGCCAGCAGTTTGGGACTCTCTGAGGTCTACACCTTC. Translation: CASSLGLSEVYTF.